This T cell receptor (beta chain) was documented in a study of shared clonotypes between healthy human individuals. Whole-study findings and limits: Memory subsets generally showed smaller estimated richness than naive subsets did.

The CDR3 totals 15 residues. V shed 1 base and J 4 bases; nucleotides not matched to a gene: 5. Germline CDR1 and CDR2: SEHNR and FQNEAQ (reference sequence). TCRdb's table, derived via immunoSEQ multiplex PCR, lists solely in-frame clones and lacks some. The sample includes some 740,000 clones, about 92% seen only once; the top ten take 24%. In the naive CD8 group, cells lacked CD45RO and were positively selected for CCR7, so terminally differentiated effector memory CD45RA+ cells were left out. Donors included only healthy HIV-negative adults lacking recent acute infections or vaccinations. The study drew all its donors from Caucasian adults living in Nashville, Tennessee. Notes on this clone: Its antigen is undetermined.

The sequencing sample was made of naive CD8+ T cells sorted from blood. This receptor was taken from a man in his thirties or forties in good health. This rearrangement joins TRBV7-9 to TRBJ1-2, with 8 bases identical to TRBD1. CDR3 region: CASSLGWDRFYGYTF. The CDR3 DNA is TGTGCCAGCAGCTTAGGATGGGACAGGTTCTATGGCTACACCTTC. The full variable domain, with the rest looked up from reference TRBV7-9 and TRBJ1-2, is DTGVSQNPRHKITKRGQNVTFRCDPISEHNRLYWYRQTLGQGPEFLTYFQNEAQLEKSRLLSDRFSAERPKGSFSTLEIQRTEQGDSAMYLCASSLGWDRFYGYTFGSGTRLTVV.